The 24 T cell receptor beta chains listed next were all sequenced from one sample in a study of blood T cell repertoires in COVID-19 (TCRdb year 2020). Receptor amplification or capture employed the immunoSEQ multiplex PCR assay. The immuneACCESS repertoire file appears here via TCRdb, limited to in-frame rearrangements. These files lack a portion of the clones; in checked studies, under half of the deficit traces to unresolved V genes, and the cause of the others is not known. For this sample there are about 140,000 clones; 65% to 85% appear just once. Of the sample, approximately 2% falls within the top ten clones. Material for sequencing was peripheral blood. All receptors come from an older woman with acute or convalescent COVID-19.

This clone was detected only a few times. The V call is TRBV28, the J call TRBJ1-1, with no clear D. The CDR3 spans 12 residues. Germline values: CDR1 MDHEN, CDR2 SYDVKM. Trimming took off 1 base at V and 9 bases at J, with 9 bases between the two ends. CDR3 sequence: CASSLFQRQAFF. The CDR3 DNA reads as TGTGCCAGCAGTTTATTCCAGAGGCAAGCTTTCTTT.

The chain has TRBV27 and TRBJ1-2; D is perhaps TRBD1 (6 bases). This CDR3 comprises 17 residues. The germline CDR1 and CDR2 sequences are MNHEY and SMNVEV (reference sequence). V lost 6 bases, J lost 8 bases, and 28 bases lay in between. CDR3 coding DNA: TGTGCCAGCAGCAGATCACCCACGACAGGTCCCTACGAGGGCTACACCTTC. Protein product: CASSRSPTTGPYEGYTF.

This sequence joins TRBV30 and TRBJ1-1; weak D call: TRBD1 (5 bases). There are 13 residues in the CDR3. V was pared by 1 base and J by 5 bases, with 11 bases between. Looked up from germline, CDR1 is GTSNPN and CDR2 is SVGIG (reference sequence). The chain's CDR3 is CAWSGAGWTEAFF. The CDR3 DNA reads TGTGCCTGGAGTGGGGCAGGGTGGACTGAAGCTTTCTTT.

The chain employs TRBV10-3 and TRBJ2-3, with D possibly matching TRBD2 (6 bases). This CDR3 contains 12 residues. Germline loops: CDR1 ENHRY, CDR2 SYGVKD. Trimming took off 8 bases at V and 5 bases at J, with 11 bases between the two ends. The chain's CDR3 is CAISGVRDTQYF. The DNA of the CDR3 is TGTGCCATCTCGGGGGTGCGAGATACGCAGTATTTT.

The V and J genes are TRBV11-3 and TRBJ2-2; a weak D match, TRBD2 (5 bases). CDR1 is SGHNT, CDR2 YENEEA, per germline. The CDR3 consists of 12 residues. The V and J ends lost 5 bases and 6 bases respectively, with 7 bases between them. The CDR3 loop is CASSPGAGELFF. The CDR3 DNA reads as TGTGCCAGCAGCCCCGGGGCCGGGGAGCTGTTTTTT.

The genes are TRBV7-8 and TRBJ1-3; no reliable D call. Trimming took off 5 bases at V and 0 bases at J, with 14 bases between the two ends. The CDR3 has 16 residues. Germline values: CDR1 SGHVS, CDR2 FQNEAQ. DNA of the CDR3: TGTGCCAGCAGCGCGAGCATCCTGAGCTCTGGAAACACCATATATTTT. Its protein product is CASSASILSSGNTIYF.

V and J are TRBV5-1 and TRBJ1-2, with 10 bases identical to TRBD1. The CDR3 is 14 residues long. Germline V gene lookup returns CDR1 SGHRS and CDR2 YFSETQ. V shed 3 bases and J 4 bases; nucleotides not matched to a gene: 3. In DNA, the CDR3 is TGCGCCAGCAGCTCCGGGACAGGGGCCTATGGCTACACCTTC. Amino acid sequence: CASSSGTGAYGYTF.

The chain has TRBV27 and TRBJ2-5, with D possibly TRBD1 on 5 matching bases. CDR3 length: 13 amino acids. Germline-derived CDR1 and CDR2 are MNHEY and SMNVEV (reference sequence). V was trimmed by 6 bases and J by 4 bases, leaving 12 bases between them. CDR3 DNA: TGTGCCAGCAGCTTGGGGCTGGGAGAGACCCAGTACTTC. It is translated as CASSLGLGETQYF.

The chain employs TRBV3-1 (or the pseudogene TRBV3-2) and TRBJ1-1; the D is unclear. Germline V gives CDR1 LGHDT, CDR2 YNNKEL (reference sequence). V was pared by 4 bases and J by 2 bases, with 11 bases between. This CDR3 is 14 amino acids long. Here the CDR3 reads CASSLGSANTEAFF. The CDR3 DNA reads as TGTGCCAGCAGCCTCGGGTCTGCCAACACTGAAGCTTTCTTT.

V gene TRBV7-9 combines with J gene TRBJ2-3; 8 nucleotides align to TRBD1. Germline lookup yields CDR1 SEHNR and CDR2 FQNEAQ (reference sequence). The CDR3 length is 15 residues. The V and J ends lost 5 bases and 6 bases, in that order; junction bases with no gene match: 10. The CDR3 spells CASSPAQGAIDTQYF. The CDR3 DNA is TGTGCCAGCAGCCCTGCCCAGGGGGCGATTGATACGCAGTATTTT.

This clone was observed a single time. This CDR3 is also generated by other DNA sequences in the sample. The rearrangement joins TRBV5-1 to TRBJ2-1, with D hard to call. The CDR3 is 12 amino acids. Germline V gives CDR1 SGHRS, CDR2 YFSETQ. Trimming pared 3 bases from V and 6 bases from J, leaving 7 bases between. The CDR3 region has the DNA TGCGCCAGCAGCTCTCCCCGCAATGAGCAGTTCTTC. As protein: CASSSPRNEQFF.

V is TRBV30 and J is TRBJ1-3, with D perhaps matching TRBD1 (5 bases). The CDR3 length is 14 residues. Germline V lookup: CDR1 GTSNPN, CDR2 SVGIG (reference sequence). The germline V and J ends were trimmed by 2 bases and 0 bases, with 8 bases remaining between them. Here the CDR3 reads CAWSTGVSGNTIYF. The CDR3 DNA reads as TGTGCCTGGAGTACAGGAGTCTCTGGAAACACCATATATTTT.

The rearrangement uses TRBV24-1 and TRBJ2-1; D is undetermined. The V gene's germline CDR1 is KGHDR and CDR2 SFDVKD. This CDR3 is 14 amino acids long. V lost 6 bases to trimming and J lost 0 bases, with 8 bases between them. As DNA, the CDR3 is TGTGCCACCAGTTCGTTCTACTCCTACAATGAGCAGTTCTTC. Protein sequence: CATSSFYSYNEQFF.

J is TRBJ2-2 and V is TRBV24-1, with D tentatively TRBD2 (6 bases). The CDR3 runs 15 residues. Germline assignment: CDR1 KGHDR and CDR2 SFDVKD. Trimming took 6 bases from V and 4 from J, leaving 14 bases between them. This CDR3 is CATSFSGSFTGELFF. In nucleotides, the CDR3 is TGTGCCACCAGTTTTAGCGGATCATTCACCGGGGAGCTGTTTTTT.

This chain joins TRBV4-2 and TRBJ2-3; a weak D match, TRBD1 (5 bases). Trimming took off 3 bases at V and 2 bases at J, with 9 bases between the two ends. Per the germline V gene, CDR1 is LGHNA and CDR2 is YNFKEQ. The CDR3 has 14 residues. CDR3 amino acids: CASSHPGNTDTQYF. The CDR3 nucleotides are TGTGCCAGCAGCCACCCAGGGAACACAGATACGCAGTATTTT.

The rearrangement uses TRBV10-2 and TRBJ2-7; TRBD1 might be the D (6 bases). Germline assignment: CDR1 WSHSY and CDR2 SAAADI. The CDR3 is 17 residues long. Trimming left V 10 bases short and J 0 bases short, with 25 bases between. In nucleotides, the CDR3 is TGCGCCACCTTCGAACCGGGACAAGGGCCTAGCTCCTACGAGCAGTACTTC. Its translation: CATFEPGQGPSSYEQYF.

The rearrangement joins TRBV5-4 to TRBJ2-3; 10 nucleotides agree with TRBD2. Germline CDR1 SGHNT, CDR2 YYREEE (reference sequence). V trimming: 1 base; J trimming: 5 bases; junction bases outside the gene matches: 13. The CDR3 runs 18 residues. This chain's CDR3 is CASSLIGRPSGRRDTQYF. Written as DNA, the CDR3 is TGTGCCAGCAGCTTGATCGGAAGGCCTAGCGGGAGAAGAGATACGCAGTATTTT.

V and J are TRBV27 and TRBJ1-2; no firm D call. The CDR3 has 13 amino acids. The V end was cut by 7 bases, the J end by 4 bases, with 13 bases between. Germline V lookup: CDR1 MNHEY, CDR2 SMNVEV (reference sequence). CDR3 region: CASTNRPGYGYTF. Written as DNA, the CDR3 is TGTGCCAGCACTAATCGACCAGGCTATGGCTACACCTTC.

This chain connects TRBV19 to TRBJ2-1, with TRBD2 matching over 15 bases. CDR1 LNHDA and CDR2 SQIVND come from the germline V gene (reference sequence). The CDR3 sequence is 16 residues long. With 3 bases clipped from V and 7 bases from J, the junction kept 4 bases outside the gene matches. In nucleotides, the CDR3 is TGTGCCAGTAGTATGGGACTAGCGGGAGGAAAGAATGAGCAGTTCTTC. Translated, it gives CASSMGLAGGKNEQFF.

The rearrangement links TRBV12-3 or TRBV12-4 to TRBJ2-1, with D possibly matching TRBD2 (7 bases). The CDR3 sequence is 12 residues long. Trimming cost V 7 bases and J 14 bases, with 18 bases left between them. CDR3 residues: CASNLGLRGKFF. CDR3 in DNA: TGTGCCAGCAATCTGGGACTAAGGGGGAAGTTCTTC.

The chain couples TRBV30 to TRBJ1-5; 11 nucleotides agree with TRBD1. The CDR3 totals 14 residues. V trimming: 8 bases; J trimming: 5 bases; junction bases outside the gene matches: 8. CDR1 is GTSNPN and CDR2 is SVGIG in the germline V gene (reference sequence). CDR3 in amino acids: CAAGQGAMDQPQHF. CDR3 DNA: TGTGCCGCTGGACAGGGGGCTATGGATCAGCCCCAGCATTTT.

The gene calls are TRBV7-9 and TRBJ2-7; 7 nucleotides match TRBD1. There are 16 residues in the CDR3. Per the germline V gene, CDR1 is SEHNR and CDR2 is FQNEAQ (reference sequence). V was clipped by 4 bases and J by 2 bases; unmatched bases: 11. The CDR3 loop is CASSSADRDSPYEQYF. Written as DNA, the CDR3 is TGTGCCAGCAGCTCCGCAGACCGGGACAGCCCCTACGAGCAGTACTTC.

The chain links TRBV6-5 to TRBJ2-7, with D unresolved. Germline-derived CDR1 and CDR2 are MNHEY and SVGAGI. The CDR3 has 13 residues. V shed 8 bases and J shed 2 bases, with 13 bases lying between them. The CDR3 nucleotides read TGTGCCAGCTCTTCCAGAACCCCCTACGAGCAGTACTTC. Amino acid sequence: CASSSRTPYEQYF.

The chain has TRBV7-9 and TRBJ1-1; the D is unclear. Germline V gene data show CDR1 as SEHNR and CDR2 as FQNEAQ (reference sequence). The CDR3 is made up of 13 amino acids. Trimming left V 3 bases short and J 8 bases short, with 13 bases between. The CDR3 bases are TGTGCCAGCAGCTTGGATTGGGTGACAGAAGCTTTCTTT. Protein: CASSLDWVTEAFF.